This T cell receptor beta chain was sequenced in a study of OX40 agonist ivuxolimab in advanced cancers. The method was immunoSEQ multiplex PCR; TCRdb's version includes in-frame clones alone and lacks a portion of them. The sample has approximately 130,000 clones, just over 90% seen once; the top ten hold 1.1%. The source is an adult with an advanced solid tumor such as melanoma, head and neck, liver or kidney cancer. The starting material was CD4+ or CD8+ T cells sorted from blood, obtained in a trial of the OX40 agonist ivuxolimab.

The CDR3 nucleotides are TGTGCCAGCAGCCCCCCGGGTGTAACCCCCAGAGCTTTCTTT. Translation gives CASSPPGVTPRAFF. V usage is TRBV5-4 and J usage is TRBJ1-1, with D hard to call. CDR1 is SGHNT and CDR2 is YYREEE in the germline V gene (reference sequence). V was trimmed by 4 bases and J by 10 bases, leaving 20 bases between them. CDR3 length: 14 amino acids.